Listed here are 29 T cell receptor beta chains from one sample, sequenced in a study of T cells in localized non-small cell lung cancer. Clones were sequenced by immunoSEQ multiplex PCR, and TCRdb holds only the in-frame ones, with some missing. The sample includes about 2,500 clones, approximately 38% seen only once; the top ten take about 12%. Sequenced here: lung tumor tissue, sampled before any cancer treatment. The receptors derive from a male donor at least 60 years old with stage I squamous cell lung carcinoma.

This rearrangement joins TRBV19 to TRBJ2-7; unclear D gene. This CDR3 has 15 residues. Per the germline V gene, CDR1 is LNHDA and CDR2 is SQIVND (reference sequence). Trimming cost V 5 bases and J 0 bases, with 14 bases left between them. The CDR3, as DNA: TGTGCCAGTAGTGCAGACACCCCCAGCTCCTACGAGCAGTACTTC. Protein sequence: CASSADTPSSYEQYF.

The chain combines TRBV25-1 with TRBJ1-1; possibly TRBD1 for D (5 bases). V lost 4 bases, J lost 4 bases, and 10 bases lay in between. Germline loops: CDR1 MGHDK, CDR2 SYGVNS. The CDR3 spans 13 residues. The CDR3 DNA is TGTGCCAGCAGTGGGGGCGAGGGCACTGAAGCTTTCTTT. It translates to CASSGGEGTEAFF.

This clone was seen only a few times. Here the CDR3 DNA reads TGTGCCAGCTCACCACCTATTACAGGGGGATCCACTGAAGCTTTCTTT. Protein sequence: CASSPPITGGSTEAFF. The chain recombines TRBV18 with TRBJ1-1; TRBD1 agrees at 8 bases. The CDR3 runs 16 residues. The germline gives CDR1 KGHSH, CDR2 LQKENI. V gave up 0 bases and J gave up 4 bases; unmatched junction bases: 7.

CDR3 amino acids: CASSSDGRGYNEQFF. The CDR3 DNA reads TGTGCCAGCAGTTCGGATGGAAGGGGGTACAATGAGCAGTTCTTC. The genes are TRBV28 and TRBJ2-1; D is perhaps TRBD1 (6 bases). In germline, CDR1 is MDHEN, CDR2 SYDVKM. This CDR3 has 15 amino acids. Trimming removed 4 bases at V and 4 bases at J, with 14 bases between. The full variable domain, completed using reference TRBV28 and TRBJ2-1, is DVKVTQSSRYLVKRTGEKVFLECVQDMDHENMFWYRQDPGLGLRLIYFSYDVKMKEKGDIPEGYSVSREKKERFSLILESASTNQTSMYLCASSSDGRGYNEQFFGPGTRLTVL.

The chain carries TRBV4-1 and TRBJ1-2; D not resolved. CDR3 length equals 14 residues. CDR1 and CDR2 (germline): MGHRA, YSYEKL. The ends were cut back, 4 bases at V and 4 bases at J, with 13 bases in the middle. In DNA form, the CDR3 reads TGCGCCAGCAGCCGGAAGCAGGATCCCTATGGCTACACCTTC. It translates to CASSRKQDPYGYTF.

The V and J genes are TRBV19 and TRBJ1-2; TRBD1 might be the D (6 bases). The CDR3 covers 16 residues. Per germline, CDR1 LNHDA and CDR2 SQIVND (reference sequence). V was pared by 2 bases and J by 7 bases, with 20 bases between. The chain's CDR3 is CASSILHTGARLGYTF. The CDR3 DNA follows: TGTGCCAGTAGTATACTCCATACGGGGGCGAGGCTTGGCTACACCTTC.

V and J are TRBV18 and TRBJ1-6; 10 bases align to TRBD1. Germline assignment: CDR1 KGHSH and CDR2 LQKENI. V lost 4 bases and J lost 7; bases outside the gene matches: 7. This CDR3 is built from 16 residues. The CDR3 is CASSLGTGDYNSPLHF. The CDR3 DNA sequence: TGTGCCAGCTCACTAGGGACAGGGGATTACAATTCACCCCTCCACTTT.

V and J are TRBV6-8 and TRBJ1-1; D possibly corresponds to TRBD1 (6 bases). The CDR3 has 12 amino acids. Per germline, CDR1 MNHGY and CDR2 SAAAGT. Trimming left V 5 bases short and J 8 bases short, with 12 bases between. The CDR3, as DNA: TGTGCCAGCAGTAAAGACAGGCCCGAAGCTTTCTTT. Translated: CASSKDRPEAFF.

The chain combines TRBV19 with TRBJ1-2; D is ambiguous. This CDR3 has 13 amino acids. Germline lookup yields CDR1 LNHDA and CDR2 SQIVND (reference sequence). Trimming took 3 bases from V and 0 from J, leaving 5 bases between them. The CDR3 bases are TGTGCCAGTAGTATCGCGACTAACTATGGCTACACCTTC. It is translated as CASSIATNYGYTF.

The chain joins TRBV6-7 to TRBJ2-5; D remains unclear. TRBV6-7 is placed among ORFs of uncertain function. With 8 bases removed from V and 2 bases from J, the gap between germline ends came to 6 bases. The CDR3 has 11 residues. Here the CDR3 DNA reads TGTGCCAGCGATGGTCAAGAGACCCAGTACTTC. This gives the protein CASDGQETQYF.

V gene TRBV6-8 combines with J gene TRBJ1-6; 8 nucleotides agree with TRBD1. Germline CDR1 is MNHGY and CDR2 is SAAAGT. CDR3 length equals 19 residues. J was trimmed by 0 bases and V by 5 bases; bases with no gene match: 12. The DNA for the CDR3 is TGTGCCAGCAGTCCCCGACAGGGGCGACATAGCTCCTATAATTCACCCCTCCACTTT. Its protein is CASSPRQGRHSSYNSPLHF.

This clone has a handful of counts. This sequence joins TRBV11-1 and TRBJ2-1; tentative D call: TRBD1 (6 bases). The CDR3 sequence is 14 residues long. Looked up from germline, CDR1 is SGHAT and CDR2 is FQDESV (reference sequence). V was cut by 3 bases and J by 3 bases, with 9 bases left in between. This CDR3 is CASSLGASYNEQFF. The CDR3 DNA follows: TGTGCCAGCAGCTTGGGGGCCAGCTACAATGAGCAGTTCTTC.

This CDR3 reads CASVAGEGTDTQYF. As DNA, the CDR3 is TGTGCCAGCGTAGCGGGGGAAGGTACAGATACGCAGTATTTT. This chain links TRBV6-8 with TRBJ2-3; 9 positions agree with TRBD2. CDR1 and CDR2 from the germline V gene are MNHGY and SAAAGT. This CDR3 region has 14 residues. The V segment lost 8 bases and the J segment 3 bases; nucleotides outside the gene matches: 6.

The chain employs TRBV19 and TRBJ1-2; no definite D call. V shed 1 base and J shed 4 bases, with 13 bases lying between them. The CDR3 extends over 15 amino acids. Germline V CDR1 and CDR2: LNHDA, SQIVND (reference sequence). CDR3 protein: CASSIGEQLSYGYTF. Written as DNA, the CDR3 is TGTGCCAGTAGTATAGGCGAACAGCTTAGCTATGGCTACACCTTC.

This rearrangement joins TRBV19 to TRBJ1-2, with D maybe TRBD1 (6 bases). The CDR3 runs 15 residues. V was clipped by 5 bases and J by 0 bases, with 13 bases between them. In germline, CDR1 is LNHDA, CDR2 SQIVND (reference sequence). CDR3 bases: TGTGCCAGTAGTCTCGGACAGCTTACTAACTATGGCTACACCTTC. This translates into CASSLGQLTNYGYTF.

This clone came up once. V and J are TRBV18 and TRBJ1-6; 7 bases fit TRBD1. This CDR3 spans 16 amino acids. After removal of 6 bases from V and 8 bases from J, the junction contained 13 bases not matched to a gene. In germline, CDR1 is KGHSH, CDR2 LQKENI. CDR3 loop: CASSPTGEQSYSPLHF. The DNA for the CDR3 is TGTGCCAGCTCCCCTACAGGGGAACAGTCTTATTCACCCCTCCACTTT.

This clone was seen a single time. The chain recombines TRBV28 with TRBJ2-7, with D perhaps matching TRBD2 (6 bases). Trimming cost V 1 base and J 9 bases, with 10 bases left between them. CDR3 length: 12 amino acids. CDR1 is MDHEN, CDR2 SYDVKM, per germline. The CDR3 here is CASSLSGGGQYF. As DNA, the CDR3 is TGTGCCAGCAGTTTATCCGGGGGAGGGCAGTACTTC.

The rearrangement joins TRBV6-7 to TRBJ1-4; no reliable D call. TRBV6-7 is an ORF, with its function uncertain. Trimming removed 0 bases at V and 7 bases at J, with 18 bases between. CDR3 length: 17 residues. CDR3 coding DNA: TGTGCCAGCAGTTACTCGAGTACAAAAAGGACCGTTGAAAAACTGTTTTTT. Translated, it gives CASSYSSTKRTVEKLFF.

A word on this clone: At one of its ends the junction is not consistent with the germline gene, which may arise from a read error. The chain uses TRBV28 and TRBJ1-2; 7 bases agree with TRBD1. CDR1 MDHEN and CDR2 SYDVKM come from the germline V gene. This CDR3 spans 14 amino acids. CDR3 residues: CASSFIGEGAQGLF. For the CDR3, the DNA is TGTGCCAGCAGTTTTATAGGGGAGGGGGCGCAAGGCCTCTTC.

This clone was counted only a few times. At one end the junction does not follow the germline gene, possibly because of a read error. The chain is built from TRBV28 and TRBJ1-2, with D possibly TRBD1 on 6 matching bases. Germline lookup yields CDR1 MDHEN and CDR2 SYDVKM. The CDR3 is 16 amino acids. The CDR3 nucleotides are TGTGCCAGCAGTGACTTCACGGGGGCGCCTTTTTATGGTTACACCTTC. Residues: CASSDFTGAPFYGYTF.

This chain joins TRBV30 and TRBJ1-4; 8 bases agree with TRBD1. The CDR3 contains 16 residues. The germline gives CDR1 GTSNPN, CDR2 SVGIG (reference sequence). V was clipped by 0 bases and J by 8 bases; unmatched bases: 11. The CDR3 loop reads CAWSVDQGAIREKLFF. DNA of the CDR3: TGTGCCTGGAGTGTGGATCAGGGGGCGATCCGGGAAAAACTGTTTTTT.

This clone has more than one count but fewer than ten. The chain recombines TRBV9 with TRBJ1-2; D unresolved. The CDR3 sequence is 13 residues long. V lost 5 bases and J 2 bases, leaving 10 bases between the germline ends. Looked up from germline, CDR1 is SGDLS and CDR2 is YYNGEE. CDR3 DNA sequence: TGTGCCAGCAGTGAAGAAGGGAACTATGGCTACACCTTC. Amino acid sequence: CASSEEGNYGYTF.

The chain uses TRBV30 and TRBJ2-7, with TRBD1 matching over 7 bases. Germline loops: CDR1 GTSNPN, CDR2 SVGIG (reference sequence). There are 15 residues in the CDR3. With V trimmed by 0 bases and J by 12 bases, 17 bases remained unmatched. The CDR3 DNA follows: TGTGCCTGGAGTGTAAGGGGGCGAACGTCCCCGGTGGGGTACTTC. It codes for CAWSVRGRTSPVGYF.

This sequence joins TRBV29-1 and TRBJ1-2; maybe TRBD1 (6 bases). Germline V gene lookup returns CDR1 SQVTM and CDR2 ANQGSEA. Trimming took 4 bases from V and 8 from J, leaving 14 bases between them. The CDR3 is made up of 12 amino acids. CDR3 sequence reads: CSVVSGGGGYTF. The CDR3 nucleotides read TGCAGCGTTGTTTCCGGGGGCGGCGGCTACACCTTC.

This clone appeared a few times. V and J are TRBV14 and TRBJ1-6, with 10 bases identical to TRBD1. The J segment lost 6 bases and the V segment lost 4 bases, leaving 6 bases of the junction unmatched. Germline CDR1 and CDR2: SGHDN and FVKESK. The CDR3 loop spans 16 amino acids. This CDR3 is CASSPRTGGGNSPLHF. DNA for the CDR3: TGTGCCAGCAGCCCCAGGACAGGGGGAGGTAATTCACCCCTCCACTTT.

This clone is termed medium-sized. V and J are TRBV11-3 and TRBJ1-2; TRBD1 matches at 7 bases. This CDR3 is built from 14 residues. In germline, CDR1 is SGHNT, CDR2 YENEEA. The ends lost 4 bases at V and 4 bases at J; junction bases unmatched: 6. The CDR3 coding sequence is TGTGCCAGCAGCTATGGGACAGCAACCTATGGCTACACCTTC. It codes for CASSYGTATYGYTF.

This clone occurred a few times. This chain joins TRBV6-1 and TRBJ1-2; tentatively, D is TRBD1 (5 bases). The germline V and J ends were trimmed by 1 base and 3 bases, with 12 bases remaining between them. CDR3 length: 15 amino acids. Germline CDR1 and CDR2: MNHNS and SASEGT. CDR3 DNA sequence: TGTGCCAGCAGTGAAGGAGGGTGGGGGGACTATGGCTACACCTTC. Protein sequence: CASSEGGWGDYGYTF.

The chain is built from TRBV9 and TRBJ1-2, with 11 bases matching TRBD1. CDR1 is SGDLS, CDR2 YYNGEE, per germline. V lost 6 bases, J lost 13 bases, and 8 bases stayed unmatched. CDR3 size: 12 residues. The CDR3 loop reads CASTLGQGALTF. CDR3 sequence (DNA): TGTGCCAGCACCTTAGGACAGGGGGCACTCACCTTC.

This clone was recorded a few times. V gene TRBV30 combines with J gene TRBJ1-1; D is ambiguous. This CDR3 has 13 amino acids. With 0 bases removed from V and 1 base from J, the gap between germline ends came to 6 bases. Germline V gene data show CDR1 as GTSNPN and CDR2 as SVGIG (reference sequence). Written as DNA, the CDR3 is TGTGCCTGGAGTGTAGCAGGGAACACTGAAGCTTTCTTT. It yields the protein CAWSVAGNTEAFF. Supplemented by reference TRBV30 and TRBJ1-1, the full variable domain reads SQTIHQWPATLVQPVGSPLSLECTVEGTSNPNLYWYRQAAGRGLQLLFYSVGIGQISSEVPQNLSASRPQDRQFILSSKKLLLSDSGFYLCAWSVAGNTEAFFGQGTRLTVV.